Following are 15 T cell receptor beta chains from one sample sequenced in a study of cytomegalovirus exposure and HLA in healthy donors. In the PCR, 60 Vbeta and 13 Jbeta primers were used. TCRdb keeps only in-frame clones here, not all; method: immunoSEQ multiplex PCR. The sample holds over 150,000 clones; under 80% are singletons and the top ten take about 2.1%. Sequencing was performed on PBMCs. All receptors derive from a man aged 30-40 years in good health and CMV-seronegative.

The J gene is TRBJ1-2, the V gene TRBV7-2; D call uncertain. Germline V gene sequence: CDR1 SGHTA, CDR2 FQGNSA. CDR3 length equals 13 residues. The V end lost 4 bases, the J end lost 7 bases, and 13 bases lay between the germline ends. CDR3 loop: CASSSDGLGGYTF. The DNA of the CDR3 is TGTGCCAGCAGCTCCGACGGCCTAGGTGGCTACACCTTC.

The chain is built from TRBV6-1 and TRBJ2-1, with 9 nucleotides matching TRBD2. The V gene end was trimmed by 2 bases and the J gene end by 10 bases; junction bases not matched to a gene: 6. The CDR3 totals 14 residues. The germline V gene has CDR1 MNHNS and CDR2 SASEGT. CDR3: CASSESGGTFEQFF. CDR3 coding DNA: TGTGCCAGCAGTGAAAGCGGGGGGACATTCGAGCAGTTCTTC.

This clone was detected only a few times. V and J are TRBV7-8 and TRBJ1-2; 7 bases match TRBD1. This CDR3 spans 14 amino acids. Trimming at V came to 2 bases and at J to 4 bases, leaving 4 bases not matched to a gene. Germline CDR1 and CDR2: SGHVS and FQNEAQ. CDR3 loop: CASSLSGGPYGYTF. In DNA form, the CDR3 reads TGTGCCAGCAGCTTATCAGGGGGGCCCTATGGCTACACCTTC.

The chain employs TRBV20-1 and TRBJ1-1; D might be TRBD1 (6 bases). The CDR3 is 11 amino acids. Germline loops: CDR1 DFQATT, CDR2 SNEGSKA (reference sequence). V was shortened by 6 bases and J by 11 bases, with 16 bases between the two germline ends. The CDR3 nucleotides are TGCAGTGCCCAAACACAGGGAGCGGCTTTCTTT. Its protein is CSAQTQGAAFF.

The chain combines TRBV10-2 with TRBJ2-1; 11 positions agree with TRBD2. The V gene end was trimmed by 3 bases and the J gene end by 11 bases; junction bases not matched to a gene: 6. The germline V gene has CDR1 WSHSY and CDR2 SAAADI. This CDR3 has 14 residues. Written as DNA, the CDR3 is TGCGCCAGCAGTGAAACTAGCGGGGGAATTCAGCAGTTCTTC. It encodes CASSETSGGIQQFF.

V gene TRBV7-9 combines with J gene TRBJ1-2, with D possibly TRBD1 on 5 matching bases. The germline V and J ends were trimmed by 7 bases and 10 bases, with 19 bases remaining between them. In germline, CDR1 is SEHNR, CDR2 FQNEAQ (reference sequence). This CDR3 is 13 amino acids long. CDR3 DNA: TGTGCCAGCACCCTGTCGGACACTCAGGTCTACACCTTC. Its protein is CASTLSDTQVYTF.

Points on this clone: The junction and the germline gene differ at one end; a read error may be behind it. V is TRBV30 and J is TRBJ2-6, with D unclear. The CDR3 covers 15 residues. Germline CDR1 is GTSNPN and CDR2 is SVGIG (reference sequence). The CDR3 bases are TGTGCCCGGAGCACAGTCTCCTCTGGGGCCAACGTCCTGACTTTC. Translation gives CARSTVSSGANVLTF.

The table lists this clone with a count of one. This chain links TRBV15 with TRBJ2-5; 8 nucleotides align to TRBD1. The CDR3 extends over 17 amino acids. Germline lookup yields CDR1 LNHNV and CDR2 YYDKDF (reference sequence). The V segment lost 3 bases and the J segment 4 bases; nucleotides outside the gene matches: 13. CDR3 amino acids: CATSSITDRGWRETQYF. CDR3 sequence (DNA): TGTGCCACCAGCAGCATAACCGACAGGGGTTGGAGAGAGACCCAGTACTTC.

The chain combines TRBV6-5 with TRBJ2-3, with D perhaps matching TRBD1 (6 bases). The CDR3 consists of 14 residues. Germline V gene lookup returns CDR1 MNHEY and CDR2 SVGAGI. The germline V and J ends were trimmed by 7 bases and 5 bases, with 16 bases remaining between them. CDR3 region: CASTPPQGRDTQYF. CDR3 coding DNA: TGTGCCAGCACCCCCCCGCAGGGGAGAGATACGCAGTATTTT.

The V and J genes are TRBV5-1 and TRBJ2-7; D may be TRBD1 (5 bases). The germline CDR1 and CDR2 sequences are SGHRS and YFSETQ. V gave up 0 bases and J gave up 7 bases, with 14 bases separating them. The CDR3 consists of 14 residues. The CDR3 region has the DNA TGCGCCAGCAGCTTGGTTAGGGGCCAAGGGGAGCAGTACTTC. Residues: CASSLVRGQGEQYF.

CDR3 sequence: CATSRDRRAYEQYF. DNA for the CDR3: TGTGCCACCAGCAGAGATCGGAGAGCCTACGAGCAGTACTTC. The rearrangement joins TRBV15 to TRBJ2-7, with D uncertain. The CDR3 consists of 14 residues. V was cut by 0 bases and J by 2 bases, with 8 bases left in between. Germline V lookup: CDR1 LNHNV, CDR2 YYDKDF (reference sequence).

In its sample, this clone was seen a few times. V gene TRBV5-4 combines with J gene TRBJ2-7; the D gene is possibly TRBD2 (6 bases). This CDR3 contains 15 residues. Germline CDR1 is SGHNT and CDR2 is YYREEE (reference sequence). Trimming cost V 0 bases and J 0 bases, with 10 bases left between them. Written as DNA, the CDR3 is TGTGCCAGCAGCTTGGAGGCGGGGCCCTCCTACGAGCAGTACTTC. Amino acid sequence: CASSLEAGPSYEQYF.

This clone was observed a single time. V gene TRBV7-6 combines with J gene TRBJ1-2; tentative D call: TRBD1 (5 bases). Looked up from germline, CDR1 is SGHVS and CDR2 is FNYEAQ. CDR3 size: 13 residues. Trimming removed 1 base from V and 6 bases from J, with 9 bases in between. The CDR3 region has the DNA TGTGCCAGCAGCTTAGACAGGTTTGATGGCTACACCTTC. Translation: CASSLDRFDGYTF.

This chain connects TRBV29-1 to TRBJ1-2; TRBD1 is a possible D gene (6 bases). The length of the CDR3 is 11 residues. CDR1 is SQVTM, CDR2 ANQGSEA, per germline. V was pared by 4 bases and J by 6 bases, with 9 bases between. CDR3 amino acids: CSVGTVDGYTF. CDR3 coding DNA: TGCAGCGTTGGGACAGTGGATGGCTACACCTTC.

This clone came up once. The junction shows a germline mismatch at one end, possibly a read error. The gene calls are TRBV6-6 and TRBJ1-5; D possibly corresponds to TRBD1 (5 bases). This CDR3 is 16 amino acids long. Germline V CDR1 and CDR2: MNHNY, SVGAGI (reference sequence). As DNA, the CDR3 is TGTGCCAGCAGTTACTCTGACAGATATAGCAATCAGCCCCAGAATTTT. This encodes CASSYSDRYSNQPQNF.